This TCR beta chain is drawn from a study of T cells in Graves' hyperthyroidism and ophthalmopathy. Findings and caveats of the study: Most thyroid clonotypes expanded above 0.001 appeared in blood too.

The CDR3 loop spans 14 amino acids. The germline CDR1 and CDR2 sequences are MNHEY and SMNVEV (reference sequence). The authors took PBMCs from 10 ml fresh peripheral blood. About this clonotype: The antigen is unknown. The germline gene is not matched at one end of the junction; a read error may be the cause.

From RNA transcripts, TCR beta CDR3 regions were amplified. HTBI primers were used for first-round RT-PCR of the TCR CDR3. TCRdb reprocessed the multiplex PCR reads via MiXCR and lists one record per CDR3 protein. The profile shows around 690,000 distinct CDR3 sequences, 20% to 25% of them singletons. Material: blood. The rearrangement uses TRBV27 and TRBJ1-2, with D possibly matching TRBD1 (6 bases). This clonotype was obtained from a man aged 25-45 years with Graves' ophthalmopathy. CDR3 sequence (DNA): TGTGCCAGCAGTTTCCAGGGGCAGGGCTATGTCTACACCTTC. It encodes CASSFQGQGYVYTF.